This TCR beta chain was recorded in a study of vaccination and CD4 T cells after COVID-19. Described treatment: roughly ten-day PBMC culture with coronavirus spike peptide pools or control peptides (ViraFEST assay). Prior to the COVID-19 pandemic (2011-2018), the unexposed donor's CD4+ T cells were collected. The V gene's germline CDR1 is ENHRY and CDR2 SYGVKD. V lost 10 bases and J lost 7, with 25 bases in between. This CDR3 region has 15 residues. As to this clonotype: Its antigen is not known.

The Oncomine TCR Beta short-read assay sequenced DNA from cultured CD4+ T cells. The source of extracted genomic DNA was cultured CD4+ T cells. MiXCR, applied by TCRdb to the PCR reads, yields one record per CDR3 protein. The sample has about 7,800 distinct CDR3 sequences, more than 35% seen once. The sequence came from a human donor in good health. The sequenced material came from CD4+ T cells from blood, cultured in vitro. This chain uses TRBV10-3 with TRBJ1-2; D is uncertain. The CDR3 DNA sequence: TGTGCCACCAATCAGGAGGAGCGGGAGCGGGGTGGCTACACCTTC. The encoded protein is CATNQEERERGGYTF.